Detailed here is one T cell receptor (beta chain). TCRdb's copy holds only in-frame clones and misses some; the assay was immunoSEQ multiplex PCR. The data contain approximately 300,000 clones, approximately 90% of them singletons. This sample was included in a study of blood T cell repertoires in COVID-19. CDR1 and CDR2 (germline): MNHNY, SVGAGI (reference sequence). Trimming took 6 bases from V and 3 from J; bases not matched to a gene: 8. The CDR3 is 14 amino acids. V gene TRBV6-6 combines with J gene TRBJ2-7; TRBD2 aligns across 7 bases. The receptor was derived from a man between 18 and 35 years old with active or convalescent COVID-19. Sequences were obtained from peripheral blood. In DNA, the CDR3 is TGTGCCAGCAGACGGGACTACCAAGACTACGAGCAGTACTTC. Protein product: CASRRDYQDYEQYF.